A selection of T cell receptor beta chains follows, all from one sample in a study of blood T cells in healthy people across ages. TCRdb reprocessed the 5' RACE reads via MiXCR and lists one record per CDR3 protein. This repertoire shows approximately 1.5 million distinct CDR3 sequences, less than 45% found once; its top ten account for about 4.1%. Sequenced: blood. Receptor source: a woman aged 18 to 35 in good health. Each CDR3 is given with its conserved first and last residue. The D gene is left open where the match is weak. The listing skips clone size in some rows; elsewhere it reads once, few, many or a size class.

size | J | D | V | CDR3 | DNA
- | TRBJ1-4 | - | TRBV5-1 | CASSPGGGEKLFF | TGCGCCAGCAGCCCGGGCGGCGGCGAAAAACTGTTTTTT
- | TRBJ2-3 | - | TRBV21-1 | CASSKNSGVSTDTQYF | TGTGCCAGCAGCAAAAACTCCGGCGTGAGCACAGATACGCAGTATTTT
- | TRBJ1-1 | TRBD1 | TRBV29-1 | CSVQNTGTGRTEAFF | TGCAGTGTTCAAAATACCGGGACAGGGAGGACTGAAGCTTTCTTT
few | TRBJ2-7 | - | TRBV6-5 | CASSYGQYYEQYF | TGTGCCAGCAGTTATGGGCAGTACTACGAGCAGTACTTC
- | TRBJ1-5 | - | TRBV20-1 | CSARDRRANQPQHF | TGCAGTGCTAGAGATAGGAGAGCCAATCAGCCCCAGCATTTT
- | TRBJ2-1 | - | TRBV9 | CASSADGDFYNEQFF | TGTGCCAGCAGCGCTGATGGGGACTTTTACAATGAGCAGTTCTTC
- | TRBJ1-2 | - | TRBV20-1 | CSARDLALRSHYGYTF | TGCAGTGCTAGAGATCTAGCCCTTCGGTCCCACTATGGCTACACCTTC
- | TRBJ2-3 | - | TRBV7-2 | CASTGESTDTQYF | TGTGCCAGCACCGGGGAGAGCACAGATACGCAGTATTTT
- | TRBJ2-2 | TRBD2 | TRBV20-1 | CSARDTSGIMSTGELFF | TGCAGTGCTAGAGATACTAGCGGGATTATGTCAACCGGGGAGCTGTTTTTT
- | TRBJ2-3 | TRBD2 | TRBV29-1 | CSVERGGTDTQYF | TGCAGCGTGGAGCGGGGAGGAACAGATACGCAGTATTTT